The next 30 T cell receptor beta chains were all read from a single sample in a study of blood T cell repertoires in COVID-19. Some clones are missing from TCRdb's copy, which holds only in-frame ones; the method was immunoSEQ multiplex PCR. The data contain around 94,000 clones, around 87% of them seen just once; the ten biggest clones take up 3%. The sample was peripheral blood. Receptors originate from a man aged 45-60 years with active or convalescent COVID-19.

This clone was recorded only once. This chain joins TRBV27 and TRBJ2-7; 9 nucleotides agree with TRBD2. V trimming: 5 bases; J trimming: 0 bases; junction bases outside the gene matches: 5. The CDR3 is made up of 15 amino acids. The germline V gene encodes CDR1 MNHEY and CDR2 SMNVEV (reference sequence). CDR3 residues: CASSHSGGGSYEQYF. As DNA, the CDR3 is TGTGCCAGCAGTCATAGCGGGGGTGGCTCCTACGAGCAGTACTTC.

The rearrangement links TRBV11-3 to TRBJ2-1, with 9 nucleotides matching TRBD2. Germline values: CDR1 SGHNT, CDR2 YENEEA. The V gene end was trimmed by 3 bases and the J gene end by 7 bases; junction bases not matched to a gene: 4. This CDR3 has 14 residues. The CDR3 sequence: CASSFASGENEQFF. For the CDR3, the DNA is TGTGCCAGCAGCTTCGCTAGCGGGGAGAATGAGCAGTTCTTC.

CDR3 in amino acids: CASSQARQGSDGYTF. Written as DNA, the CDR3 is TGTGCCAGCAGCCAAGCGAGGCAGGGAAGTGATGGCTACACCTTC. The chain employs TRBV3-1 (or the pseudogene TRBV3-2) and TRBJ1-2; tentative D call: TRBD1 (5 bases). Trimming left V 1 base short and J 6 bases short, with 15 bases between. This CDR3 region has 15 residues. CDR1 LGHDT and CDR2 YNNKEL come from the germline V gene (reference sequence).

The chain has TRBV6-5 and TRBJ2-7, with no clear D. The CDR3 extends over 15 amino acids. CDR1 and CDR2 (germline): MNHEY, SVGAGI. V lost 0 bases and J 2 bases, leaving 11 bases between the germline ends. Written as DNA, the CDR3 is TGTGCCAGCAGTTACTCGAGGTCCCTCCCCTACGAGCAGTACGTC. It yields the protein CASSYSRSLPYEQYV.

V is TRBV7-2 and J is TRBJ2-7; D may be TRBD1 (6 bases). Germline V gene data show CDR1 as SGHTA and CDR2 as FQGNSA. This CDR3 region has 16 residues. Trimming cost V 6 bases and J 7 bases, with 25 bases left between them. Here the CDR3 DNA reads TGTGCCAGCAGTCTTAGGACAGACCCAAATTTTAGGGAGCAGTACTTC. Its protein is CASSLRTDPNFREQYF.

J is TRBJ2-1 and V is TRBV18; 9 bases align to TRBD1. V lost 2 bases, J lost 6 bases, and 5 bases stayed unmatched. Germline V lookup: CDR1 KGHSH, CDR2 LQKENI. CDR3 length equals 15 residues. The CDR3 DNA reads as TGTGCCAGCTCACCAATTAAGACAGGGGGCAATGAGCAGTTCTTC. Protein: CASSPIKTGGNEQFF.

J is TRBJ2-7 and V is TRBV11-2; no clear D. The germline V gene has CDR1 SGHAT and CDR2 FQNNGV. The CDR3 sequence is 12 residues long. Trimming removed 0 bases from V and 6 bases from J, with 6 bases in between. The chain's CDR3 is CASSLEFGEQYF. CDR3 nucleotides: TGTGCCAGCAGCTTAGAATTCGGCGAGCAGTACTTC.

This chain joins TRBV28 and TRBJ1-2, with 9 bases identical to TRBD1. The CDR3 contains 18 residues. The V gene end was trimmed by 2 bases and the J gene end by 1 base; junction bases not matched to a gene: 11. The germline V gene has CDR1 MDHEN and CDR2 SYDVKM. The CDR3 sequence: CASSLGSGQGTFNYGYTF. CDR3 nucleotide sequence: TGTGCCAGCAGTTTAGGGTCGGGACAGGGCACTTTTAACTATGGCTACACCTTC.

V is TRBV6-6 and J is TRBJ2-1; 7 bases agree with TRBD2. Per the germline V gene, CDR1 is MNHNY and CDR2 is SVGAGI (reference sequence). V trimming: 8 bases; J trimming: 7 bases; junction bases outside the gene matches: 8. This CDR3 region has 13 residues. As DNA, the CDR3 is TGTGCCAGCCGAACGGGGGGAGGGAATGAGCAGTTCTTC. It is translated as CASRTGGGNEQFF.

The chain recombines TRBV6-5 with TRBJ1-6, with D tentatively TRBD1 (6 bases). Germline CDR1 is MNHEY and CDR2 is SVGAGI. Trimming shortened V by 6 bases and J by 5 bases, and 14 bases separated the two germline ends. The CDR3 sequence is 15 residues long. The CDR3, as DNA: TGTGCCAGCAGCCCCTCGGACAGAGATAATTCACCCCTCCACTTT. Residues: CASSPSDRDNSPLHF.

The CDR3 is CASSLAGQTGTDTQYF. The CDR3, as DNA: TGTGCCAGCAGCTTAGCCGGGCAGACAGGCACAGATACGCAGTATTTT. The rearrangement uses TRBV11-2 and TRBJ2-3; weak D call: TRBD1 (5 bases). The V gene lost 1 base and the J gene lost 1 base, with 12 bases spanning the gap. CDR3 length: 16 amino acids. CDR1 and CDR2 (germline): SGHAT, FQNNGV. The full variable domain, completed using reference TRBV11-2 and TRBJ2-3, is EAGVAQSPRYKIIEKRQSVAFWCNPISGHATLYWYQQILGQGPKLLIQFQNNGVVDDSQLPKDRFSAERLKGVDSTLKIQPAKLEDSAVYLCASSLAGQTGTDTQYFGPGTRLTVL.

The chain recombines TRBV13 with TRBJ1-1; 10 bases are a match to TRBD1. The trim removed 4 bases at V and 11 bases at J, leaving 10 bases unmatched. The CDR3 sequence is 14 residues long. Germline assignment: CDR1 PRHDT and CDR2 FYEKMQ (reference sequence). The CDR3 is CASSSSRQGAQAFF. In DNA form, the CDR3 reads TGTGCCAGCAGCTCCTCCCGACAGGGGGCGCAGGCTTTCTTT.

The genes are TRBV30 and TRBJ1-2, with 11 bases aligning to TRBD1. The CDR3 extends over 15 amino acids. The ends lost 0 bases at V and 5 bases at J; junction bases unmatched: 5. Germline CDR1 is GTSNPN and CDR2 is SVGIG (reference sequence). For the CDR3, the DNA is TGTGCCTGGAGTGTACTCCGGGACAGGGGGTATGGCTACACCTTC. This sequence encodes CAWSVLRDRGYGYTF. Combining the CDR3 with reference TRBV30 and TRBJ1-2 gives the whole variable domain SQTIHQWPATLVQPVGSPLSLECTVEGTSNPNLYWYRQAAGRGLQLLFYSVGIGQISSEVPQNLSASRPQDRQFILSSKKLLLSDSGFYLCAWSVLRDRGYGYTFGSGTRLTVV.

This chain connects TRBV15 to TRBJ2-7; 10 positions match TRBD1. Germline V gene data show CDR1 as LNHNV and CDR2 as YYDKDF (reference sequence). V gave up 0 bases and J gave up 4 bases; unmatched junction bases: 3. There are 15 residues in the CDR3. CDR3 in DNA: TGTGCCACCAGCAGAGATGTGGACAGGGGGTACGAGCAGTACGTC. It codes for CATSRDVDRGYEQYV.

This clone appeared a single time. The V call is TRBV27, the J call TRBJ1-1; TRBD1 matches 7 bases. V dropped 7 bases and J dropped 4; count of bases not matched to a gene: 6. There are 13 residues in the CDR3. Germline loops: CDR1 MNHEY, CDR2 SMNVEV (reference sequence). This chain's CDR3 is CASIPDRVTEAFF. CDR3 in DNA: TGTGCCAGCATTCCCGACAGGGTCACTGAAGCTTTCTTT.

This chain joins TRBV6-5 and TRBJ1-1, with TRBD1 matching over 7 bases. Per the germline V gene, CDR1 is MNHEY and CDR2 is SVGAGI. The length of the CDR3 is 14 residues. Trimming removed 4 bases from V and 2 bases from J; junction bases left unmatched: 4. The CDR3 nucleotides are TGTGCCAGCAGTTCGACAGGGCAAAACACTGAAGCTTTCTTT. Translation gives CASSSTGQNTEAFF.

The chain joins TRBV21-1 to TRBJ1-5; the table assigns TRBD1, which was not confirmed against the DNA. TRBV21-1 is a pseudogene segment. The CDR3 length is 16 residues. In DNA, the CDR3 is TGTGCCAGCAGCAGACGGACAGGGGTCAGCAATCAGCCCCAGCATTTT. It codes for CASSRRTGVSNQPQHF.

This chain connects TRBV6-5 to TRBJ1-2, with D possibly being TRBD1 (5 bases). CDR1 and CDR2 (germline): MNHEY, SVGAGI. The CDR3 runs 15 residues. With 8 bases removed from V and 1 base from J, the gap between germline ends came to 17 bases. The CDR3 reads CASSPPGTLNYGYTF. The CDR3 DNA sequence: TGTGCCAGCTCACCCCCCGGGACTCTTAACTATGGCTACACCTTC.

This clone was picked up one time. The chain carries TRBV2 and TRBJ1-5; 8 positions agree with TRBD1. This CDR3 region has 13 residues. V lost 4 bases to trimming and J lost 4 bases; unmatched junction nucleotides: 0. In germline, CDR1 is SNHLY, CDR2 FYNNEI. This CDR3 is CASSGQGNQPQHF. The CDR3 region has the DNA TGTGCCAGCAGTGGACAGGGGAATCAGCCCCAGCATTTT.

This clone was counted between two and nine times. The rearrangement uses TRBV2 and TRBJ1-1, with D possibly matching TRBD1 (6 bases). Trimming took off 7 bases at V and 1 base at J, with 10 bases between the two ends. The germline gives CDR1 SNHLY, CDR2 FYNNEI. The CDR3 extends over 13 amino acids. CDR3 region: CASTGAQNTEAFF. The CDR3 DNA reads TGTGCCAGCACAGGGGCCCAGAACACTGAAGCTTTCTTT.

This rearrangement joins TRBV11-2 to TRBJ2-7; D might be TRBD1 (5 bases). Germline CDR1 SGHAT, CDR2 FQNNGV. The CDR3 length is 13 residues. The V and J ends lost 1 base and 5 bases respectively, with 9 bases between them. CDR3 region: CASSLGQGDEQYF. The CDR3 DNA is TGTGCCAGCAGCTTAGGGCAAGGGGACGAGCAGTACTTC.

The chain couples TRBV11-2 to TRBJ2-3; 7 nucleotides agree with TRBD1. V trimming: 4 bases; J trimming: 8 bases; junction bases outside the gene matches: 12. This CDR3 spans 15 amino acids. The germline V gene encodes CDR1 SGHAT and CDR2 FQNNGV. In nucleotides, the CDR3 is TGTGCCAGCAGCTCAGACAGGGTCCCCCAGGGTACGCAGTATTTT. Translated, it gives CASSSDRVPQGTQYF.

This clone occurred once. The chain combines TRBV7-2 with TRBJ2-5; 7 positions match TRBD2. V was pared by 0 bases and J by 2 bases, with 6 bases of the junction left unmatched. CDR1 is SGHTA, CDR2 FQGNSA, per germline. The CDR3 length is 16 residues. The CDR3: CASSLAFGGGQETQYF. The CDR3 nucleotides read TGTGCCAGCAGCTTAGCGTTTGGGGGGGGTCAAGAGACCCAGTACTTC.

This clone has only a few counts. In DNA, the CDR3 is TGTGCCAGCAGCCCCGCGGGACTAGCGAACGCCAATGAGCAGTTCTTC. Translated: CASSPAGLANANEQFF. The chain uses TRBV7-6 and TRBJ2-1, with TRBD2 matching 10 bases. The germline CDR1 and CDR2 sequences are SGHVS and FNYEAQ. This CDR3 is built from 16 residues. Losses at the gene ends were 5 bases for V and 6 bases for J; bases not matched to a gene: 10.

The CDR3 DNA reads as TGTGCCAGCGGGGGGAGGTTAAAGGATCAGCCCCAGCATTTT. It is translated as CASGGRLKDQPQHF. The chain uses TRBV2 and TRBJ1-5; possibly TRBD1 for D (5 bases). The germline CDR1 and CDR2 sequences are SNHLY and FYNNEI. This CDR3 has 14 amino acids. Trimming stripped 8 bases from V and 5 bases from J, with 16 bases between.

The chain uses TRBV4-1 and TRBJ1-5; possibly TRBD1 for D (5 bases). Trimming took off 0 bases at V and 7 bases at J, with 22 bases between the two ends. The germline gives CDR1 MGHRA, CDR2 YSYEKL. CDR3 length: 18 amino acids. CDR3 loop: CASSQDFSSGGSGQPQHF. The CDR3 coding sequence is TGCGCCAGCAGCCAAGATTTCTCGTCGGGGGGATCGGGACAGCCCCAGCATTTT.

The V and J genes are TRBV6-1 and TRBJ1-3; TRBD1 agrees at 7 bases. Germline CDR1 reads MNHNS; CDR2 reads SASEGT. The V gene end was trimmed by 3 bases and the J gene end by 7 bases; junction bases not matched to a gene: 6. The CDR3 covers 14 residues. CDR3 in amino acids: CASSDGQVANTIYF. In nucleotides, the CDR3 is TGTGCCAGCAGTGATGGACAGGTCGCGAACACCATATATTTT.

The chain couples TRBV6-5 to TRBJ1-6, with D maybe TRBD1 (5 bases). With 0 bases removed from V and 5 bases from J, the gap between germline ends came to 11 bases. The CDR3 has 16 amino acids. Looked up from germline, CDR1 is MNHEY and CDR2 is SVGAGI. As DNA, the CDR3 is TGTGCCAGCAGTTACTCGGGGCAAGGGGATAATTCACCCCTCCACTTT. Residues: CASSYSGQGDNSPLHF.

The J gene is TRBJ1-5, the V gene TRBV27; possibly TRBD1 for D (6 bases). The CDR3 length is 15 residues. Looked up from germline, CDR1 is MNHEY and CDR2 is SMNVEV (reference sequence). With 3 bases removed from V and 2 bases from J, the gap between germline ends came to 11 bases. CDR3 sequence reads: CASSFQGYGNQPQHF. In DNA form, the CDR3 reads TGTGCCAGCAGTTTTCAGGGGTATGGCAATCAGCCCCAGCATTTT.

In this sample, this clone turned up once. This chain uses TRBV29-1 with TRBJ1-2; D may be TRBD1 (5 bases). V lost 6 bases and J 0 bases, leaving 11 bases between the germline ends. The CDR3 is made up of 13 amino acids. Germline V gene sequence: CDR1 SQVTM, CDR2 ANQGSEA. CDR3 residues: CSVGHVANYGYTF. The DNA of the CDR3 is TGCAGCGTCGGACACGTCGCTAACTATGGCTACACCTTC.